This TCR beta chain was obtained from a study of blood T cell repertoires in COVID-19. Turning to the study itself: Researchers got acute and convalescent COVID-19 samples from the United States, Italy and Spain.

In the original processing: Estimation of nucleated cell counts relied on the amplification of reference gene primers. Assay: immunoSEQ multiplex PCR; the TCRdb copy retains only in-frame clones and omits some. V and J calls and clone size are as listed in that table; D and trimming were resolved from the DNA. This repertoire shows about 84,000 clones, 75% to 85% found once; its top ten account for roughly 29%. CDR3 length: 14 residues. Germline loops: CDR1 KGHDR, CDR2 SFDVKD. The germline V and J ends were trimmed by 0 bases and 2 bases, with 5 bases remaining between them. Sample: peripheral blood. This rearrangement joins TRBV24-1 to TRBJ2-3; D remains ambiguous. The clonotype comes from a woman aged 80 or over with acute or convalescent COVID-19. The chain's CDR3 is CATSDLGNTDTQYF. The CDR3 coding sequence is TGTGCCACCAGTGATTTGGGCAACACAGATACGCAGTATTTT.